This T cell receptor beta chain was recovered during a study of OX40 agonist ivuxolimab in advanced cancers. Study overall: Dose-escalation subjects each had hepatocellular carcinoma, melanoma, renal cell or head and neck cancer. A mean age of approximately 64 years, range about 20 to 90, was recorded, and approximately 79% were male. Three partial responders included one hepatocellular carcinoma patient and two cutaneous melanoma patients.

The study's findings and limits: At doses 0.1 to 3.0 mg/kg, CD4+ and CD8+ clones expanded.

TCRdb's copy holds only in-frame clones and misses some; the assay was immunoSEQ multiplex PCR. The profile shows about 35,000 clones, over 60% of them singletons. Concerning this clone: Its antigen remains unknown.

CDR3 length equals 11 residues. Trimming took off 6 bases at V and 4 bases at J, with 6 bases between the two ends. CDR1 and CDR2 (germline): PRHDT, FYEKMQ (reference sequence). The sample was CD4+ or CD8+ T cells sorted from blood, taken in a trial of the OX40 agonist ivuxolimab. This clonotype was obtained from an adult with an advanced solid tumor such as melanoma, head and neck, liver or kidney cancer. The rearrangement uses TRBV13 and TRBJ1-1; D remains ambiguous. CDR3 in DNA: TGTGCCAGCAGTGCACTCACTGAAGCTTTCTTT. The encoded protein is CASSALTEAFF.